This T cell receptor beta chain was captured in a study of T-cell reconstitution after alpha-beta-depleted transplantation in children. The authors prepared the TCRbeta library with unique molecular identifiers. TCRdb reprocessed the PCR reads with MiXCR, giving one entry per CDR3 protein. The repertoire has about 420,000 distinct CDR3 sequences, about 17% of them found once; the top ten carry 25% to 35%. The starting material was PBMCs, mostly from graft donor cells, obtained 360 days after TCRalphabeta/CD19-depleted stem cell transplant. The receptor comes from a boy under two years old who had a stem cell transplant for Wiskott-Aldrich syndrome, so the T cells may come from the graft donor.

The CDR3 is CASSPLGSGANVLTF. The CDR3 DNA reads TGTGCCAGCAGCCCCCTAGGGTCTGGGGCCAACGTCCTGACTTTC. The rearrangement joins TRBV5-5 to TRBJ2-6; D not resolved. V was cut by 4 bases and J by 1 base, with 9 bases left in between. Germline V gene data show CDR1 as SGHKS and CDR2 as YYEKEE (reference sequence). This CDR3 has 15 amino acids.